This T cell receptor (beta chain) was recovered during a study of blood T cell repertoires in COVID-19. Using immunoSEQ multiplex PCR, the repertoire was profiled, and TCRdb retains in-frame clones only, with some absent. The sample consists of approximately 300,000 clones, about 80% of them appearing once. CDR1 LNHDA and CDR2 SQIVND come from the germline V gene (reference sequence). The CDR3 is 15 amino acids. Trimming left V 5 bases short and J 0 bases short, with 10 bases between. The chain carries TRBV19 and TRBJ1-4; D is unresolved. The sample was peripheral blood. This clonotype was sampled from a person aged 70 to 79 with COVID-19, enrolled during active disease. In DNA, the CDR3 is TGTGCCAGTAGTGCCCGCGGAGCAACTAATGAAAAACTGTTTTTT. Translating gives CASSARGATNEKLFF.